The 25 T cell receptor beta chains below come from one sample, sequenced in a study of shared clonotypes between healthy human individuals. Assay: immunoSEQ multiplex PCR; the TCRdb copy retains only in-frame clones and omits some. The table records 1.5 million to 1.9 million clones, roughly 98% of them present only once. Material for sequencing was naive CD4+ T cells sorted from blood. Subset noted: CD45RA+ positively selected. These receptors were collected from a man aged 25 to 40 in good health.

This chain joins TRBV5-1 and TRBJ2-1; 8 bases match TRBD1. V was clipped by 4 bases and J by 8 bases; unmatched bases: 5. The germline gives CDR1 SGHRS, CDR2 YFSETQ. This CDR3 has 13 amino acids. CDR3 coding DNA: TGCGCCAGCAGCCCGGACAGGGTCTATGAGCAGTTCTTC. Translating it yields CASSPDRVYEQFF.

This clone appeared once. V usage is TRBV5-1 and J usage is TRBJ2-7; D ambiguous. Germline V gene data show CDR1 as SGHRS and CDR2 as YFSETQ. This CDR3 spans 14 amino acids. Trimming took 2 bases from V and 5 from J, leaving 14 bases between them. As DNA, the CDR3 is TGCGCCAGCAGCTTTACGAGGAAGTCCGACGAGCAGTACTTC. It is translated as CASSFTRKSDEQYF.

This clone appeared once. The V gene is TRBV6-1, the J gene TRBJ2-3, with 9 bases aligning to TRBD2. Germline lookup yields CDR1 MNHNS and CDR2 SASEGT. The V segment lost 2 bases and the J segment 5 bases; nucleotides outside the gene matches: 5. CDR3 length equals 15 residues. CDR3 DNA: TGTGCCAGCAGTGAATCCCTAGCGGGAAGAGATACGCAGTATTTT. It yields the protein CASSESLAGRDTQYF.

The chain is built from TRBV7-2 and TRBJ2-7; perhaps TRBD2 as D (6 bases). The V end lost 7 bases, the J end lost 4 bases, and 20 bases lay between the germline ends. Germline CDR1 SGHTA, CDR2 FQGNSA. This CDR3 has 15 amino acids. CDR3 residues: CASTPRGAWPYEQYF. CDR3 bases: TGTGCCAGCACCCCCCGCGGGGCATGGCCGTACGAGCAGTACTTC.

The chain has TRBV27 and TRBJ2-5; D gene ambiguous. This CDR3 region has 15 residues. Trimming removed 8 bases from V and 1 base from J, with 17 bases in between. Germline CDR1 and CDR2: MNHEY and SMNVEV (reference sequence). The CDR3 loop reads CASARWFVGQETQYF. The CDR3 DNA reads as TGTGCCAGCGCGCGTTGGTTTGTGGGCCAAGAGACCCAGTACTTC.

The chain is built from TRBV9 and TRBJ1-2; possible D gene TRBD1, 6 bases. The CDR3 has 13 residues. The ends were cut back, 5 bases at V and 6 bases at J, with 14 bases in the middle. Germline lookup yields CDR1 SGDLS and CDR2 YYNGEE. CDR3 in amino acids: CASRRDKGNGYTF. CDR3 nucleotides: TGTGCCAGCAGACGGGACAAGGGGAATGGCTACACCTTC.

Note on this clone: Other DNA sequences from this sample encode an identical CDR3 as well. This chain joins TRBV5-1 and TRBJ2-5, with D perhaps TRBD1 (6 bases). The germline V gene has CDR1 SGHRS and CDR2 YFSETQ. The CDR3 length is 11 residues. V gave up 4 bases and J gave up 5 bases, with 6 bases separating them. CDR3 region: CASSTGETQYF. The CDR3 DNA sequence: TGCGCCAGCAGCACAGGGGAGACCCAGTACTTC.

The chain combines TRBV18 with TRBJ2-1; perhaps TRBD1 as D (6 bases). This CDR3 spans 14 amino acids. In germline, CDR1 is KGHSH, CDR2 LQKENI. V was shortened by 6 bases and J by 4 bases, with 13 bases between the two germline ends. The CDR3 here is CASSREQGYNEQFF. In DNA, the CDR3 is TGTGCCAGCTCTCGAGAACAGGGTTACAATGAGCAGTTCTTC.

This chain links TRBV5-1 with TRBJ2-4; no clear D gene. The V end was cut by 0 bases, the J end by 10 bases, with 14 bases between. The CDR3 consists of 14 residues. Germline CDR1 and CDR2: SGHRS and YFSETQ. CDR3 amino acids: CASSLAVLSGIQYF. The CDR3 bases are TGCGCCAGCAGCTTGGCCGTCCTTTCTGGTATTCAGTACTTC.

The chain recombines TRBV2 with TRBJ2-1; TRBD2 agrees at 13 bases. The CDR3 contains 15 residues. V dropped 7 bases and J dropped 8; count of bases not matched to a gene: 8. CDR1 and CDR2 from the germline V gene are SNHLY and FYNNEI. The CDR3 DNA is TGTGCCAGCACCAGGACTAGCGGGAGTGCTGATGAGCAGTTCTTC. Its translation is CASTRTSGSADEQFF.

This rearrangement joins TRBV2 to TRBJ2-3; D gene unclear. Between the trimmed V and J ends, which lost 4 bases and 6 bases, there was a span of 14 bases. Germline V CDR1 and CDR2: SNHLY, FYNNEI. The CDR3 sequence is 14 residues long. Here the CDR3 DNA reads TGTGCCAGCAGTGGGTCTAGAAGGATTGATACGCAGTATTTT. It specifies CASSGSRRIDTQYF.

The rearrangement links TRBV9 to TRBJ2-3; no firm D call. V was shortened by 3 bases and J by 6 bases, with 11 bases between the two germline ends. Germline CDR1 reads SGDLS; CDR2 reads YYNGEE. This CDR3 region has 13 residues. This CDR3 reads CASSAGPWDTQYF. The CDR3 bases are TGTGCCAGCAGCGCGGGCCCGTGGGATACGCAGTATTTT. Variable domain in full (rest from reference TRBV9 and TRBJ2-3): DSGVTQTPKHLITATGQRVTLRCSPRSGDLSVYWYQQSLDQGLQFLIQYYNGEERAKGNILERFSAQQFPDLHSELNLSSLELGDSALYFCASSAGPWDTQYFGPGTRLTVL.

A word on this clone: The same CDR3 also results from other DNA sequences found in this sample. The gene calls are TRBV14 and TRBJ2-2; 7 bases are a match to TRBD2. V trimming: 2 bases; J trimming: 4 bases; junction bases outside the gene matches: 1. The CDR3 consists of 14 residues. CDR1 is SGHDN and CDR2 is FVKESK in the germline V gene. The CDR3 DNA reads TGTGCCAGCAGCCAACTAGCGGTCACCGGGGAGCTGTTTTTT. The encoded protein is CASSQLAVTGELFF.

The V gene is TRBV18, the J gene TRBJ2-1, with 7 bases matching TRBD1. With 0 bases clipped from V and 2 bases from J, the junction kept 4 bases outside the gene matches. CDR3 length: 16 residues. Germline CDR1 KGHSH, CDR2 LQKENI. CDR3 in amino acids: CASSPPWDRPYNEQFF. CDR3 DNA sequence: TGTGCCAGCTCACCACCCTGGGACAGACCCTACAATGAGCAGTTCTTC.

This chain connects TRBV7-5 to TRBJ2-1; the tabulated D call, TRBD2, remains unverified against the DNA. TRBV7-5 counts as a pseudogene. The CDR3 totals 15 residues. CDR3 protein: CARSSTRLPNNEQFF. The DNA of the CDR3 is TGTGCCAGAAGCTCCACTAGGTTGCCCAACAATGAGCAGTTCTTC.

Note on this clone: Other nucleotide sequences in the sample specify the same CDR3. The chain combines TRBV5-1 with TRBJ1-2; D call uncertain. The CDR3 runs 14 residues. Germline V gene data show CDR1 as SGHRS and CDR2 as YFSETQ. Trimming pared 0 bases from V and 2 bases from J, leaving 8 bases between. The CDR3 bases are TGCGCCAGCAGCTTGGGCGGCCAAAACTATGGCTACACCTTC. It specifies CASSLGGQNYGYTF. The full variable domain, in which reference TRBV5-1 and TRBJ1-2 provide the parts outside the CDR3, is KAGVTQTPRYLIKTRGQQVTLSCSPISGHRSVSWYQQTPGQGLQFLFEYFSETQRNKGNFPGRFSGRQFSNSRSEMNVSTLELGDSALYLCASSLGGQNYGYTFGSGTRLTVV.

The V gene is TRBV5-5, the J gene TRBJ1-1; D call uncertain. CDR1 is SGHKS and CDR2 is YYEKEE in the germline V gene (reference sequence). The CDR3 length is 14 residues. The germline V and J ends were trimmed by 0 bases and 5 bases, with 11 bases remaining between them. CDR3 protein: CASSLEPRSTEAFF. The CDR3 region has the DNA TGTGCCAGCAGCTTGGAACCCAGGTCGACTGAAGCTTTCTTT.

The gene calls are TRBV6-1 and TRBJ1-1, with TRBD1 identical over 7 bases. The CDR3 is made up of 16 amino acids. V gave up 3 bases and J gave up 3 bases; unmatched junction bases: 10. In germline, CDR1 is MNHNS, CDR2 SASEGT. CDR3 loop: CASSEWTGTEDTEAFF. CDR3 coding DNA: TGTGCCAGCAGTGAGTGGACAGGAACGGAGGACACTGAAGCTTTCTTT.

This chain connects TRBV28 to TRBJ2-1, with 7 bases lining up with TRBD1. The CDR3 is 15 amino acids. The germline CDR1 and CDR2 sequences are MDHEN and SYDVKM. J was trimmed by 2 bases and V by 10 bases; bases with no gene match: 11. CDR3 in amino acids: CAIRYRDSTYNEQFF. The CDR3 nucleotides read TGTGCCATACGATACCGGGACAGTACCTACAATGAGCAGTTCTTC.

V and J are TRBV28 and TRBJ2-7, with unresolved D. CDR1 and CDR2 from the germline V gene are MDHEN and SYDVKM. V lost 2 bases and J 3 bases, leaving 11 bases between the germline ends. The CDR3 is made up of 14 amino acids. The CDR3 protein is CASSLATSLYEQYF. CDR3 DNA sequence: TGTGCCAGCAGTTTAGCTACTTCCCTCTACGAGCAGTACTTC.

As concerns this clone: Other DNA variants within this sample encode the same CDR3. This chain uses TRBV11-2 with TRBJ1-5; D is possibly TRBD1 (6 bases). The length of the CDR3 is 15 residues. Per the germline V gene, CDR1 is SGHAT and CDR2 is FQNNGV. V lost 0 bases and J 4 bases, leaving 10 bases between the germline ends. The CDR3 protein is CASSLDGGANQPQHF. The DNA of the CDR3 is TGTGCCAGCAGCTTAGATGGGGGGGCTAATCAGCCCCAGCATTTT.

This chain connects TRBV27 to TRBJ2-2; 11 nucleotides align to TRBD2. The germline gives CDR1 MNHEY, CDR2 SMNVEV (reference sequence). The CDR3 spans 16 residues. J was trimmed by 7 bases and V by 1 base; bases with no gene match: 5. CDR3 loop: CASSLFSLAGGGELFF. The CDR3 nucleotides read TGTGCCAGCAGTTTATTCAGTCTAGCGGGAGGCGGGGAGCTGTTTTTT.

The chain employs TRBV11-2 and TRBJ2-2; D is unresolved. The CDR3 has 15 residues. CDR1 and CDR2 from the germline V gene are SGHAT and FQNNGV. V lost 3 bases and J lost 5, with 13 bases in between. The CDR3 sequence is CASSFGKVLTGELFF. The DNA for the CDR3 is TGTGCCAGCAGCTTTGGGAAGGTCTTAACCGGGGAGCTGTTTTTT.

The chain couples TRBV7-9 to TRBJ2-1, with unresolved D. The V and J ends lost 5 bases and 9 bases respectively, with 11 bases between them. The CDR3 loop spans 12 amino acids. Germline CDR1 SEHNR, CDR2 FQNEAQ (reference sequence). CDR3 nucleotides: TGTGCCAGCAGCACTCACGATGTTGAGCAGTTCTTC. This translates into CASSTHDVEQFF.

CDR3 coding DNA: TGTGCCAGCAGAAGACAGGGGCAAGAGACCCAGTACTTC. Its protein product is CASRRQGQETQYF. V and J are TRBV6-5 and TRBJ2-5, with 8 bases fitting TRBD1. The V and J ends lost 6 bases and 2 bases, in that order; junction bases with no gene match: 2. This CDR3 region has 13 residues. Per the germline V gene, CDR1 is MNHEY and CDR2 is SVGAGI.